Below, one T cell receptor beta chain is given with its context. Its specific antigen is unknown. Within one base of it there is no much larger clone, and no base qualities were kept. Via the germline V gene (reference sequence), CDR1 is SGHKS and CDR2 YYEKEE. Clipping removes 6 bases from V and 5 bases from J, with 9 as the unmatched junction base count. The CDR3 goes from the cysteine to the phenylalanine over 14 residues. The only DNA kept is the CDR3, 42 bases in frame from the first base. The sample comes from a study of blood T cell repertoires in COVID-19 (TCRdb year 2020). Background for the entire study: Samples from collaborators originated in the United States, Italy and Spain and spanned both the acute and convalescent phases of COVID-19. The prospective study material was composed of cDNA or gDNA derived from T cells, B-cell-depleted T cells, or PBMCs. Subjects who had been exposed to COVID-19, were actively infected with it, or had recovered from it provided the deeply sampled blood TCRbeta repertoires that made up the dataset. A freely available public database, intended as a resource for researchers studying the immune response to SARS-CoV-2, is where the repertoires were released. The samples were drawn from two sources: the first 160 participants of the ongoing ImmuneRACE study, and 1,000 to 1,500 subjects contributed by 6 global collaborators. Nearly every sample came with metadata listing a de-identified subject ID, COVID-19 status, age in years and sex. HLA class I and class II types, where available, came from metadata supplied by the sample provider rather than from assay-based typing. Study-level results and caveats: The amount of clinical and demographic metadata varied by source and participant and was provided uncurated.

TCRbeta CDR3 regions were amplified from genomic DNA by means of the immunoSEQ Assay, a bias-controlled multiplex PCR. In the source study's methods: The number of nucleated cells in each sample was estimated from the amplification of reference gene primers within the assay. Sequence reads were collapsed and filtered to measure the absolute abundance of every unique TCRbeta CDR3 rearrangement. For each sample, productive Simpson clonality was calculated by taking the square root of Simpson's diversity index across productive rearrangements. TCRdb holds this immuneACCESS table with in-frame rearrangements only. Some clones are missing; in checked studies, unresolved V genes explain under half, and the rest has no known cause. The DNA gave D and trimming, while V, J and clone size come from that table. The sample table records about 380,000 clones; roughly nine tenths of these occur just once. Clones ranked in the top ten supply about 1.2% of the sample.

The collaborating institutions used their own protocols to collect whole blood in K2EDTA tubes. For TCRbeta analysis, collaborators shipped samples in one of three forms: frozen whole blood, isolated PBMCs, or DNA extracted from either of those sample types. This TCR was recovered from a man aged 40-55 years with acute or convalescent COVID-19. The rearrangement combines TRBV5-5 with TRBJ2-5, and TRBD2 matches 8 of the central bases. The sample taken for sequencing was peripheral blood. Here the CDR3 is given as CASNQAGEWETQYF. The DNA sequence is TGTGCCAGCAACCAAGCGGGAGAGTGGGAGACCCAGTACTTC.